These 28 T cell receptor beta chains were sequenced from one sample in a study of blood T cell repertoires in COVID-19. The repertoire was sequenced with immunoSEQ multiplex PCR; TCRdb's copy has only in-frame clones and lacks some. The data contain about 92,000 clones, 75% to 90% of them seen just once; the ten biggest clones take up about a sixth. Specimen: peripheral blood. All receptors derive from a woman aged 80 or over with active or convalescent COVID-19.

The V call is TRBV19, the J call TRBJ1-2; the match to TRBD1 covers 7 bases. V lost 4 bases to trimming and J lost 8 bases; unmatched junction nucleotides: 13. This CDR3 is built from 15 residues. Per germline, CDR1 LNHDA and CDR2 SQIVND (reference sequence). The CDR3 nucleotides read TGTGCCAGTAGTAACTCCGGGACAGTGCTGAGGGGCTACACCTTC. Amino acid sequence: CASSNSGTVLRGYTF.

The V and J genes are TRBV10-3 and TRBJ2-1, with 8 bases aligning to TRBD2. The ends lost 1 base at V and 5 bases at J; junction bases unmatched: 10. CDR3 length: 17 amino acids. The germline V gene has CDR1 ENHRY and CDR2 SYGVKD. CDR3 region: CAISEFAGLAVDNEQFF. As DNA, the CDR3 is TGTGCCATCAGTGAGTTCGCAGGACTAGCTGTCGACAATGAGCAGTTCTTC.

The chain carries TRBV7-9 and TRBJ1-2; 8 nucleotides match TRBD1. The ends lost 1 base at V and 6 bases at J; junction bases unmatched: 10. The CDR3 is made up of 16 amino acids. The germline gives CDR1 SEHNR, CDR2 FQNEAQ (reference sequence). The CDR3 protein is CASSLGATGGNDGYTF. The DNA of the CDR3 is TGTGCCAGCAGCTTAGGGGCAACAGGGGGTAATGATGGCTACACCTTC.

V usage is TRBV20-1 and J usage is TRBJ2-6; 9 bases map to TRBD1. This CDR3 contains 17 residues. V dropped 3 bases and J dropped 1; count of bases not matched to a gene: 7. Germline V gene lookup returns CDR1 DFQATT and CDR2 SNEGSKA (reference sequence). The DNA for the CDR3 is TGCAGTGCTAGTAGGGGACAGGGACGATCTGGGGCCAACGTCCTGACTTTC. Its protein product is CSASRGQGRSGANVLTF.

This clone was detected once. This chain joins TRBV7-9 and TRBJ1-4, with D uncertain. CDR1 and CDR2 (germline): SEHNR, FQNEAQ (reference sequence). V lost 5 bases and J 4 bases, leaving 20 bases between the germline ends. The CDR3 totals 17 residues. CDR3 sequence reads: CASSPLSGAANNEKLFF. As DNA, the CDR3 is TGTGCCAGCAGCCCCCTTTCGGGAGCTGCCAATAATGAAAAACTGTTTTTT.

This clone was seen only a few times. This chain uses TRBV6-1 with TRBJ1-4; perhaps TRBD1 as D (5 bases). From germline, CDR1 is MNHNS and CDR2 SASEGT. The CDR3 loop spans 16 amino acids. Trimming removed 3 bases from V and 0 bases from J, with 11 bases in between. The CDR3 loop is CASSDREPSTNEKLFF. The CDR3 DNA sequence: TGTGCCAGCAGTGACAGGGAACCTTCAACTAATGAAAAACTGTTTTTT.

The rearrangement uses TRBV19 and TRBJ1-1, with 7 positions matching TRBD1. CDR1 is LNHDA, CDR2 SQIVND, per germline (reference sequence). J was trimmed by 2 bases and V by 4 bases; bases with no gene match: 16. The CDR3 is 18 amino acids. CDR3 region: CASSTGGLLFPGNTEAFF. In nucleotides, the CDR3 is TGTGCCAGTAGTACAGGGGGACTGCTCTTCCCGGGAAACACTGAAGCTTTCTTT.

This clone was counted between two and nine times. The rearrangement uses TRBV2 and TRBJ1-2; D perhaps matches TRBD1 (5 bases). V lost 6 bases, J lost 5 bases, and 16 bases lay in between. Germline V gene sequence: CDR1 SNHLY, CDR2 FYNNEI. CDR3 length: 14 residues. CDR3 in amino acids: CASRTSQALYGYTF. In DNA form, the CDR3 reads TGTGCCAGCAGAACGTCACAGGCACTTTATGGCTACACCTTC.

This clone came up a few times. The V call is TRBV7-9, the J call TRBJ1-4; D remains unclear. V was trimmed by 6 bases and J by 8 bases, leaving 25 bases between them. There are 17 residues in the CDR3. Looked up from germline, CDR1 is SEHNR and CDR2 is FQNEAQ (reference sequence). The CDR3 spells CASRLLSGSIGYEKLFF. For the CDR3, the DNA is TGTGCCAGCAGATTGTTATCGGGGAGCATCGGTTACGAAAAACTGTTTTTT.

The rearrangement joins TRBV12-3 or TRBV12-4 to TRBJ1-1, with 8 bases fitting TRBD1. V shed 8 bases, J shed 9 bases, and the junction held 8 bases outside the gene matches. This CDR3 comprises 12 residues. The CDR3 DNA follows: TGTGCCAGCGGGACAGACAGGGGCAAAGCTTTCTTT. Encoded protein: CASGTDRGKAFF.

This sequence joins TRBV9 and TRBJ2-3; the D is unclear. The length of the CDR3 is 14 residues. V was trimmed by 1 base and J by 3 bases, leaving 9 bases between them. CDR1 is SGDLS and CDR2 is YYNGEE in the germline V gene. CDR3 DNA: TGTGCCAGCAGCGTAAATGTTATGACAGATACGCAGTATTTT. It yields the protein CASSVNVMTDTQYF.

V is TRBV4-3 and J is TRBJ2-7; 8 positions match TRBD2. The CDR3 loop spans 21 amino acids. CDR1 LGHNA and CDR2 YSLEER come from the germline V gene. J lost 2 bases, V lost 0 bases, and 21 bases had no gene match. In nucleotides, the CDR3 is TGCGCCAGCAGCCAAGATCTAGTGGCGGGAGGCCCTTGGACCTTCCCCTACGAGCAGTACTTC. This codes for CASSQDLVAGGPWTFPYEQYF.

The chain uses TRBV19 and TRBJ2-7; 7 bases agree with TRBD2. V shed 3 bases and J 0 bases; nucleotides not matched to a gene: 2. CDR1 and CDR2 from the germline V gene are LNHDA and SQIVND (reference sequence). CDR3 length equals 14 residues. The chain's CDR3 is CASSIGGGSYEQYF. CDR3 DNA sequence: TGTGCCAGTAGTATCGGCGGGGGCTCCTACGAGCAGTACTTC.

This chain links TRBV4-3 with TRBJ2-1; 13 bases align to TRBD2. The CDR3 extends over 17 amino acids. CDR1 is LGHNA and CDR2 is YSLEER in the germline V gene. The trim removed 0 bases at V and 12 bases at J, leaving 11 bases unmatched. The CDR3 region is CASSQEAYGLAGVRQFF. CDR3 DNA sequence: TGCGCCAGCAGCCAAGAAGCGTACGGACTAGCGGGAGTTCGGCAGTTCTTC.

This clone appeared once. The gene calls are TRBV28 and TRBJ2-3; D is unclear. Trimming cost V 5 bases and J 6 bases, with 9 bases left between them. Germline V gene lookup returns CDR1 MDHEN and CDR2 SYDVKM. The CDR3 runs to 12 residues. The CDR3 DNA sequence: TGTGCCAGCAGTCCACCCGGGGATACGCAGTATTTT. Protein sequence: CASSPPGDTQYF.

CDR3: CASSQTRDRGSYEQYF. Written as DNA, the CDR3 is TGTGCCAGCTCACAAACCCGGGACAGGGGCTCCTACGAGCAGTACTTC. The chain links TRBV18 to TRBJ2-7, with TRBD1 matching over 10 bases. Per germline, CDR1 KGHSH and CDR2 LQKENI. J lost 0 bases, V lost 4 bases, and 6 bases had no gene match. This CDR3 region has 16 residues.

CDR3 DNA: TGCGCCAGCAGCCAGGTAGCGGAGGTCTCCTACAATGAGCAGTTCTTC. It is translated as CASSQVAEVSYNEQFF. The genes are TRBV4-3 and TRBJ2-1; a weak D match, TRBD2 (6 bases). The germline V gene has CDR1 LGHNA and CDR2 YSLEER. This CDR3 spans 16 amino acids. V was clipped by 3 bases and J by 0 bases, with 12 bases between them.

The rearrangement links TRBV6-2 or TRBV6-3 to TRBJ1-2; 7 positions match TRBD1. CDR1 and CDR2 from the germline V gene are MNHEY and SVGEGT. V trimming: 1 base; J trimming: 1 base; junction bases outside the gene matches: 6. CDR3 length: 16 amino acids. The CDR3 reads CASSYFRDSYNYGYTF. The CDR3 DNA follows: TGTGCCAGCAGTTACTTCCGGGACAGTTATAACTATGGCTACACCTTC.

The gene calls are TRBV11-2 and TRBJ1-6, with 7 bases lining up with TRBD1. V was pared by 4 bases and J by 4 bases, with 4 bases of the junction left unmatched. Germline V gene lookup returns CDR1 SGHAT and CDR2 FQNNGV. This CDR3 has 15 residues. CDR3 nucleotides: TGTGCCAGCAGCTATGTACAGGGGTATAATTCACCCCTCCACTTT. Its translation: CASSYVQGYNSPLHF. Full variable domain (missing parts from reference TRBV11-2 and TRBJ1-6): EAGVAQSPRYKIIEKRQSVAFWCNPISGHATLYWYQQILGQGPKLLIQFQNNGVVDDSQLPKDRFSAERLKGVDSTLKIQPAKLEDSAVYLCASSYVQGYNSPLHFGNGTRLTVT.

This sequence joins TRBV6-5 and TRBJ2-5, with TRBD1 matching over 9 bases. The CDR3 runs 15 residues. V was clipped by 0 bases and J by 5 bases; unmatched bases: 4. Germline values: CDR1 MNHEY, CDR2 SVGAGI. CDR3 residues: CASSYSGTGRETQYF. In DNA, the CDR3 is TGTGCCAGCAGTTACTCGGGGACAGGGCGGGAGACCCAGTACTTC.

The chain carries TRBV2 and TRBJ2-1; D remains ambiguous. The CDR3 extends over 14 amino acids. Germline CDR1 SNHLY, CDR2 FYNNEI. The ends were cut back, 1 base at V and 2 bases at J, with 6 bases in the middle. The CDR3 region has the DNA TGTGCCAGCAGTGAAGAGCTAGCCTACAATGAGCAGTTCTTC. Translation gives CASSEELAYNEQFF.

The chain links TRBV6-2 or TRBV6-3 to TRBJ2-1; perhaps TRBD2 as D (6 bases). The CDR3 extends over 13 amino acids. Trimming took 0 bases from V and 14 from J, leaving 14 bases between them. Germline CDR1 MNHEY, CDR2 SVGEGT. In DNA, the CDR3 is TGTGCCAGCAGTTACTCTCCAGCGGGTAACGAGTTCTTC. Protein product: CASSYSPAGNEFF.

The chain has TRBV2 and TRBJ2-3; no clear D. V dropped 10 bases and J dropped 6 bases, with 20 bases sitting between them. The germline CDR1 and CDR2 sequences are SNHLY and FYNNEI. This CDR3 region has 14 residues. CDR3 in DNA: TGTGCCACTGCACTCGCGCCTCCTTCGGATACGCAGTATTTT. This gives the protein CATALAPPSDTQYF.

V usage is TRBV7-3 and J usage is TRBJ2-2; TRBD2 matches 7 bases. Germline V gives CDR1 SGHTA, CDR2 FQGTGA. The CDR3 contains 16 residues. J lost 1 base, V lost 1 base, and 3 bases had no gene match. The CDR3 is CASSLIPGGNTGELFF. DNA for the CDR3: TGTGCCAGCAGCTTAATTCCGGGGGGGAACACCGGGGAGCTGTTTTTT. Drawing the rest from reference TRBV7-3 and TRBJ2-2, the complete variable domain is GAGVSQTPSNKVTEKGKYVELRCDPISGHTALYWYRQSLGQGPEFLIYFQGTGAADDSGLPNDRFFAVRPEGSVSTLKIQRTERGDSAVYLCASSLIPGGNTGELFFGEGSRLTVL.

This clone appeared a few times. The chain is built from TRBV27 and TRBJ2-7; TRBD2 aligns across 8 bases. Trimming at V came to 2 bases and at J to 1 base, leaving 4 bases not matched to a gene. Germline assignment: CDR1 MNHEY and CDR2 SMNVEV (reference sequence). The CDR3 loop spans 15 amino acids. DNA for the CDR3: TGTGCCAGCAGTTTAATGGCTAGCGGGTCCTACGAGCAGTACTTC. This sequence encodes CASSLMASGSYEQYF.

The chain uses TRBV7-2 and TRBJ2-7; no firm D call. V was shortened by 3 bases and J by 13 bases, with 22 bases between the two germline ends. The CDR3 has 14 amino acids. Germline assignment: CDR1 SGHTA and CDR2 FQGNSA. CDR3: CASSFSPPGRAVYF. The CDR3 DNA reads TGTGCCAGCAGCTTTTCCCCCCCGGGTCGAGCAGTCTACTTC.

The CDR3 DNA sequence: TGTGCCAGCGGGGAGGGACTTAGCACAGATACGCAGTATTTT. The encoded protein is CASGEGLSTDTQYF. This chain connects TRBV2 to TRBJ2-3; 7 bases fit TRBD2. V lost 8 bases, J lost 0 bases, and 5 bases stayed unmatched. CDR1 and CDR2 from the germline V gene are SNHLY and FYNNEI. The CDR3 totals 14 residues. The full variable domain, its missing parts supplied by reference TRBV2 and TRBJ2-3, is EPEVTQTPSHQVTQMGQEVILRCVPISNHLYFYWYRQILGQKVEFLVSFYNNEISEKSEIFDDQFSVERPDGSNFTLKIRSTKLEDSAMYFCASGEGLSTDTQYFGPGTRLTVL.

The chain combines TRBV6-6 with TRBJ2-2; no definite D call. V lost 4 bases, J lost 4 bases, and 13 bases lay in between. The CDR3 extends over 15 amino acids. Germline CDR1 is MNHNY and CDR2 is SVGAGI (reference sequence). CDR3 in DNA: TGTGCCAGCAGTTTCGGATCCGACTTCACCGGGGAGCTGTTTTTT. Translation: CASSFGSDFTGELFF.